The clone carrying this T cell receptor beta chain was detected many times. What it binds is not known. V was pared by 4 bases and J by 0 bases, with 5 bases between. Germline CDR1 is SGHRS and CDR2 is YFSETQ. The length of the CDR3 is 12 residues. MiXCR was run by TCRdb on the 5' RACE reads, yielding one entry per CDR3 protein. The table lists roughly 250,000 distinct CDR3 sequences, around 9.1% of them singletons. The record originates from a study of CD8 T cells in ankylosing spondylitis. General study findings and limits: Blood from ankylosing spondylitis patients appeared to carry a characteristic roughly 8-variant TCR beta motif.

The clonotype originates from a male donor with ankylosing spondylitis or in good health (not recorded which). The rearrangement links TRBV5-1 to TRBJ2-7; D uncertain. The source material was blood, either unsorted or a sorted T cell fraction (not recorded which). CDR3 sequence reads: CASSPPSYEQYF. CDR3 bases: TGCGCCAGCAGCCCTCCCTCCTACGAGCAGTACTTC.